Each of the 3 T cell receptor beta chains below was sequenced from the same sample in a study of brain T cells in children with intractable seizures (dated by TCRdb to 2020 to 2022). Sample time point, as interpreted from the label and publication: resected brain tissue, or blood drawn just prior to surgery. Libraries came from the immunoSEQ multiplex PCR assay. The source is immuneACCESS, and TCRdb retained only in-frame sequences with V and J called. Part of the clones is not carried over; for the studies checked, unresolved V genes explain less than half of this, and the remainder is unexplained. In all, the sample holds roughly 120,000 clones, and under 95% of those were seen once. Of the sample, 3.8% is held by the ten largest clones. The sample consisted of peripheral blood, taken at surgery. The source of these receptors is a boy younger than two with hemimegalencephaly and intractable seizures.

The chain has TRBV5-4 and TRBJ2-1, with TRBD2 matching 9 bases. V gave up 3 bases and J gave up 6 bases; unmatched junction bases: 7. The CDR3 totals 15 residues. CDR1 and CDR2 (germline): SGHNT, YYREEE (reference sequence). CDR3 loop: CASSSKTSGSNEQFF. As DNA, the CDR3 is TGTGCCAGCAGCTCAAAGACTAGCGGTAGCAATGAGCAGTTCTTC.

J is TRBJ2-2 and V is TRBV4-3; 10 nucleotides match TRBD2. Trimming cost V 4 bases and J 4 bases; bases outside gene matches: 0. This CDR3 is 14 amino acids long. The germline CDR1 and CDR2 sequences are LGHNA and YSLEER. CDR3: CASSLAGGTGELFF. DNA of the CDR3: TGCGCCAGCAGCCTAGCGGGAGGCACCGGGGAGCTGTTTTTT.

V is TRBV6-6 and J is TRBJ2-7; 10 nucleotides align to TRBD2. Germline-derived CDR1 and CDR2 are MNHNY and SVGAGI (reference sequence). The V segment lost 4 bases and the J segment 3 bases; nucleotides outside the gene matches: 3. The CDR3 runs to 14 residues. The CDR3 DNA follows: TGTGCCAGCAGTTTAACTAGCGGGATCTACGAGCAGTACTTC. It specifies CASSLTSGIYEQYF.